Given below is one TCR beta chain in context. Each TCR cDNA molecule bore a unique molecular identifier. TCRdb reanalysed the 5' RACE reads using MiXCR and keeps one entry per CDR3 protein. Here the sample spans 25,000 or so distinct CDR3 sequences, 4.5% to 5.5% being singletons. The data derive from a study of spatial heterogeneity in lung cancer. In the study overall: Every unique TCR and UMI combination, on average, appeared more than ten times in raw reads.

The time point is: sample taken at primary tumor resection. Material for sequencing was whole RNA from tumor, nontumor lung or frozen PBMC, left unsorted. The approximately 79 donors had untreated early-stage non-small cell lung cancer. This CDR3 is 15 amino acids long. Germline-derived CDR1 and CDR2 are DFQATT and SNEGSKA (reference sequence). Trimming cost V 5 bases and J 7 bases; bases outside gene matches: 8. The receptor's source is a male donor with early-stage non-small cell lung cancer. The sample consisted of PBMCs, taken at surgery. The chain joins TRBV20-1 to TRBJ1-6; 10 positions match TRBD1. CDR3 loop: CSAFDRGQPNSPLHF. In DNA form, the CDR3 reads TGCAGTGCTTTCGACAGGGGGCAGCCCAATTCACCCCTCCACTTT.